This is a list of T cell receptor beta chains from one sample in a study of T cell responses to AZD1222 COVID-19 vaccine. Measured with immunoSEQ multiplex PCR; TCRdb has only the in-frame clones, and not every one. The data show about 130,000 clones, roughly 92% seen once. Here the sequenced sample was peripheral blood, taken 28 days after the second AZD1222 dose. These receptors were collected from an adult who received the AZD1222 COVID-19 vaccine. CDR3s leave out the opening cysteine and the closing phenylalanine or tryptophan.

V	J	CDR3
TRBV28	TRBJ2-5	ASSLFAAQETQY
TRBV20-1	TRBJ2-3	SASEGGTDTQY
TRBV2	TRBJ2-3	ASRARRNTDTQY
TRBV11-2	TRBJ1-6	ASSLGTVNSPLH
TRBV11-2	TRBJ2-7	ASSQTSGRTYFYEQY
TRBV6-5	TRBJ2-2	ASSSPDRPGELF
TRBV9	TRBJ1-3	ASSVDSGNTIY
TRBV11-2	TRBJ2-1	ASSIPGGRDEQF
TRBV29-1	TRBJ1-2	SPDLAQGIYGYT
TRBV27	TRBJ1-5	ASSDRGNQPQH
TRBV14	TRBJ1-3	ASSPRGNTIY
TRBV19	TRBJ1-6	ASSTRDRGRVSPLH
TRBV24-1	TRBJ2-3	ATSDPTGVADTQY
TRBV30	TRBJ2-1	AWDAYNEQF
TRBV7-3	TRBJ2-6	ASSASGVGSLGANVLT
TRBV6-1	TRBJ2-3	ASSESTGMDTQY
TRBV3-1/TRBV3-2	TRBJ2-2	ASSQDRLAGGNGELF
TRBV19	TRBJ1-5	ASSRGQDFLSSNQPQH
TRBV6-2/TRBV6-3	TRBJ2-2	ASSSPKKTGRVTGELF
TRBV18	TRBJ1-2	ASSPRGIAYGYT
TRBV6-2/TRBV6-3	TRBJ1-1	ASSSTGQAVEAF
TRBV4-2	TRBJ1-5	ASSQMGQGAQPQH
TRBV3-1/TRBV3-2	TRBJ2-6	ASSRTGANVLT
TRBV2	TRBJ2-1	ASRGQARGEQF
TRBV7-2	TRBJ1-5	ASSRDRNQPQH
TRBV3-1/TRBV3-2	TRBJ1-1	ASSQGRLDAGEAF
TRBV3-1/TRBV3-2	TRBJ2-1	ASSLGLAETMAGQF
TRBV6-5	TRBJ2-1	ASSDRFNEQF
TRBV19	TRBJ2-2	ASSIGQYTGELF
TRBV18	TRBJ2-5	ASSPRTVGSGETQY
TRBV6-5	TRBJ2-5	ASSSFRARETQY
TRBV15	TRBJ2-2	ATWTSGTGELF
TRBV9	TRBJ2-5	AYSTRPRLQETQY
TRBV24-1	TRBJ1-2	ATSDPNRWGVYGYT
TRBV6-5	TRBJ2-7	ASSTGDRPYEQY
TRBV2	TRBJ1-6	ARTPGTENSPLH
TRBV7-2	TRBJ1-5	ASSRMRSQPQH
TRBV14	TRBJ1-1	ASSQDPPVNTEAF
TRBV11-2	TRBJ2-7	ASSLGTGFSYEQY
TRBV29-1	TRBJ1-1	SAQGGGTEAF
TRBV28	TRBJ2-2	ASSPSYRDAGELF
TRBV7-2	TRBJ1-5	ASSPGYSNQPQH
TRBV6-2/TRBV6-3	TRBJ1-5	ASSYVGGGNQPQH
TRBV7-9	TRBJ2-5	ASSLVGGQLETQY
TRBV20-1	TRBJ1-2	SAPSGYT
TRBV6-6	TRBJ1-3	ASSYSPPGNTIY
TRBV3-1/TRBV3-2	TRBJ2-7	ASSFAYEQY
TRBV3-1/TRBV3-2	TRBJ1-2	ASSNGPGYT
TRBV12-3/TRBV12-4	TRBJ1-1	ASNWGHTEAF
TRBV5-1	TRBJ1-2	ASSPGQGANGYT
TRBV14	TRBJ2-2	ASSGGGPGELF
TRBV14	TRBJ2-2	ASSQDLGTGELF
TRBV4-2	TRBJ2-2	ASSQDQPDTGELF
TRBV5-5	TRBJ1-5	ASSFEVAGNSNQPQH
TRBV30	TRBJ1-6	AWGTGDNSPLH
TRBV7-2	TRBJ1-1	ASSAQPQGRDTEAF
TRBV12-3/TRBV12-4	TRBJ1-2	ASNLSPYGYT